This T cell receptor (beta chain) was retrieved from a study of a mutant IDH1 vaccine in newly diagnosed glioma. Study summary: Vaccines were first given 4-6 weeks after radiotherapy alone, or with temozolomide cycles. Previous care, which was radiotherapy, temozolomide, or both, most often involved both. Participants attended visit V12, the safety follow-up, at week 35, and then attended visit V13 at week 47.

This CDR3 spans 14 amino acids. The germline V and J ends were trimmed by 5 bases and 12 bases, with 20 bases remaining between them. Germline CDR1 is SGHTA and CDR2 is FQGNSA. Findings and limits, study-wide: It was over 85% of patients that developed vaccine-induced immune responses.

Time point noted: week 47, end of study. Every vaccine dose comprised 300 ug of mutant IDH1 20-mer peptide plus topical imiquimod. Note on this clone: The antigen is unknown.

Profiling relied on immunoSEQ multiplex PCR, and the TCRdb table lists in-frame clones only, not all of them. The sample carries about 33,000 clones, roughly 70% recorded once. The TCR was taken from a middle-aged man with glioma. This chain connects TRBV7-2 to TRBJ2-1; D is uncertain. The material was PBMCs, obtained from a glioma patient whose treatment included an IDH1 peptide vaccine. CDR3 DNA: TGTGCCAGCAGCGCCAGATTTGTAAGGGAATCGCAGTTCTTC. This encodes CASSARFVRESQFF.